This TCR beta chain was documented in a study of regulatory T cells in long-lasting Graves disease. Study-wide context: By definition, persistent Graves' disease involved antithyroid drugs for over 5 years alongside positive TSH receptor antibodies.

Time point here: persistent/refractory GD, antithyroid drugs over 5 years with positive TRAb. With RNA extracted from PBMCs as input, the TCR library was made. Each of the patients was recruited from an endocrinology department situated in Xi'an, China. The authors built TCR beta libraries using iRepertoire HTBI primers and Arm-PCR of CDR3 regions. TCRdb called the multiplex PCR reads again in MiXCR, with one record for every CDR3 protein. Here the sample spans under 450,000 distinct CDR3 sequences, less than 25% being singletons. V was clipped by 6 bases and J by 0 bases, with 12 bases between them. This CDR3 is 15 amino acids long. Findings and limits, study-wide: Favored usage of TRBV28, TRBJ1-2 and TRBJ2-5 was recorded in persistent disease. No thyroid tissue was studied; the work used peripheral blood only.

The sample holds a few counts of this clonotype. Its antigen is not known. The sequencing here drew on peripheral blood mononuclear cells (PBMCs), taken when the disease was refractory, from a patient treated with antithyroid drugs. The receptor comes from a female donor with Graves disease. The chain uses TRBV12-3 or TRBV12-4 and TRBJ1-3; the D gene is possibly TRBD1 (6 bases). CDR3 coding DNA: TGTGCCAGCAGAACGGACAGCTCCTCTGGAAACACCATATATTTT. Residues: CASRTDSSSGNTIYF.